These 11 T cell receptor beta chains were all obtained from the same sample, sequenced in a study of T-cell memory formation after mild COVID-19. TCRdb processed the 5' RACE reads anew with MiXCR; each CDR3 protein has one entry. This sample carries roughly 170,000 distinct CDR3 sequences, 18% of them seen once, and the ten largest clones take roughly 3.9%. The source material was PBMCs or a T cell subset sorted from them (not recorded which). The receptor source for this set is a man aged 18 to 30 who had mild COVID-19 (a few samples of this study predate the infection). Cell type and time point are not known.

The rearrangement joins TRBV5-1 to TRBJ2-3; 9 positions match TRBD2. Trimming cost V 0 bases and J 3 bases; bases outside gene matches: 8. The length of the CDR3 is 17 residues. Germline V gene sequence: CDR1 SGHRS, CDR2 YFSETQ. The CDR3 DNA follows: TGCGCCAGCAGCTTGGGTCGGCCTAGCGGGGTTACAGATACGCAGTATTTT. Its translation is CASSLGRPSGVTDTQYF.

This clonotype was found a few times. This chain connects TRBV3-1 to TRBJ2-5; the D call may be TRBD1 or TRBD2 (5 bases each). The length of the CDR3 is 17 residues. Germline assignment: CDR1 LGHDT and CDR2 YNNKEL (reference sequence). V was clipped by 2 bases and J by 5 bases, with 21 bases between them. CDR3 protein: CASSQIGGGRQMETQYF. CDR3 nucleotide sequence: TGTGCCAGCAGCCAAATTGGTGGGGGACGTCAGATGGAGACCCAGTACTTC.

This clonotype appeared a few times. Here the CDR3 reads CASSQAGGEQFF. The CDR3 nucleotides are TGTGCCAGCAGCCAAGCGGGTGGTGAGCAGTTCTTC. The V and J genes are TRBV4-2 and TRBJ2-1; D ambiguous. V lost 1 base and J 9 bases, leaving 7 bases between the germline ends. Per the germline V gene, CDR1 is LGHNA and CDR2 is YNFKEQ. The CDR3 has 12 amino acids.

This chain uses TRBV19 with TRBJ2-3, with D possibly called TRBD1 or TRBD2 (5 bases each). The germline V and J ends were trimmed by 1 base and 1 base, with 9 bases remaining between them. Germline values: CDR1 LNHDA, CDR2 SQIVND (reference sequence). This CDR3 region has 15 residues. The CDR3 is CASSIVGTGTDTQYF. The CDR3 DNA is TGTGCCAGTAGTATAGTCGGGACGGGCACAGATACGCAGTATTTT.

The sample holds a few counts of this clonotype. The rearrangement uses TRBV7-2 and TRBJ2-5; 8 bases fit TRBD1. Germline trimming cut 3 bases from V and 7 bases from J; bases unmatched to any gene: 4. CDR1 SGHTA and CDR2 FQGNSA come from the germline V gene. The CDR3 loop spans 13 amino acids. The CDR3 sequence is CASSFQGAVTQYF. The CDR3 coding sequence is TGTGCCAGCAGCTTCCAGGGGGCCGTGACCCAGTACTTC.

The genes are TRBV27 and TRBJ2-7, with D perhaps assigned TRBD1 or TRBD2 (7 bases each). Germline V CDR1 and CDR2: MNHEY, SMNVEV (reference sequence). The CDR3 consists of 13 residues. The V gene lost 2 bases and the J gene lost 6 bases, with 11 bases spanning the gap. In nucleotides, the CDR3 is TGTGCCAGCAGTTTAGGCAGGGGGGGCGAGCAGTACGTC. Translating gives CASSLGRGGEQYV.

There are a few counts of this clonotype. This chain joins TRBV5-1 and TRBJ1-2, with 9 positions matching TRBD1. The length of the CDR3 is 14 residues. Germline V gene lookup returns CDR1 SGHRS and CDR2 YFSETQ. Trimming removed 3 bases from V and 5 bases from J; junction bases left unmatched: 5. The CDR3: CASSWEQGAYGYTF. The CDR3 nucleotides read TGCGCCAGCAGCTGGGAACAGGGGGCTTATGGCTACACCTTC.

This clonotype was counted between two and nine times. The chain has TRBV7-2 and TRBJ1-4; 8 positions agree with TRBD1. CDR1 and CDR2 from the germline V gene are SGHTA and FQGNSA. This CDR3 is 16 amino acids long. The trim removed 5 bases at V and 7 bases at J, leaving 12 bases unmatched. CDR3 amino acids: CASSRRTGSPGEKLFF. CDR3 DNA sequence: TGTGCCAGCAGCCGTCGGACAGGGAGTCCGGGTGAAAAACTGTTTTTT.

V and J are TRBV5-1 and TRBJ2-7; D is undetermined. Germline V CDR1 and CDR2: SGHRS, YFSETQ. The V end was cut by 5 bases, the J end by 0 bases, with 12 bases between. This CDR3 has 14 residues. The CDR3 coding sequence is TGCGCCAGCAGTAGCTCGACTCCCTCCTACGAGCAGTACTTC. Translation gives CASSSSTPSYEQYF.

This chain joins TRBV5-1 and TRBJ1-4, with D possibly matching TRBD1 (5 bases). V shed 1 base and J shed 7 bases, with 11 bases lying between them. The CDR3 has 14 residues. Germline CDR1 SGHRS, CDR2 YFSETQ. The CDR3 region is CASSLPGPGEKLFF. CDR3 bases: TGCGCCAGCAGCTTGCCAGGGCCAGGTGAAAAACTGTTTTTT.

This clonotype has just a few counts. Here the CDR3 DNA reads TGTGCCAGCAGTTACACAAACCCCGGACTAGCGGAGAACACCGGGGAGCTGTTTTTT. As protein: CASSYTNPGLAENTGELFF. V is TRBV6-5 and J is TRBJ2-2, with 10 positions matching TRBD2. The CDR3 runs 19 residues. The V gene's germline CDR1 is MNHEY and CDR2 SVGAGI. V shed 2 bases, J shed 1 base, and the junction held 10 bases outside the gene matches.